This passage covers 31 T cell receptor beta chains from one sample sequenced in a study of a mutant IDH1 vaccine in newly diagnosed glioma. Their target antigens are unknown. The repertoire was sequenced with immunoSEQ multiplex PCR; TCRdb's copy has only in-frame clones and lacks some. The table has 60,000 to 65,000 clones, around four fifths seen once; the top ten hold 3.8%. The sample's time point: week 47, end of study. One vaccine dose held 300 ug of mutant IDH1 20-mer peptide and came with topical imiquimod. The sample consisted of PBMCs, taken from a glioma patient whose treatment included an IDH1 peptide vaccine. The receptors stem from a young man with glioma.

The rearrangement joins TRBV10-1 to TRBJ2-3; 9 bases fit TRBD1. The CDR3 totals 15 residues. The V gene end was trimmed by 7 bases and the J gene end by 2 bases; junction bases not matched to a gene: 7. CDR1 WNHNN and CDR2 SYGVQD come from the germline V gene (reference sequence). The CDR3 sequence: CASTLRDRATDTQYF. The CDR3 DNA is TGCGCCAGCACCCTCCGGGACAGGGCCACAGATACGCAGTATTTT.

This chain links TRBV5-1 with TRBJ1-1; D is perhaps TRBD1 (6 bases). Trimming cost V 4 bases and J 2 bases, with 15 bases left between them. Germline CDR1 is SGHRS and CDR2 is YFSETQ. This CDR3 has 15 residues. DNA for the CDR3: TGCGCCAGCAGCCATAGGACAGAAACAAACACTGAAGCTTTCTTT. It codes for CASSHRTETNTEAFF.

The J gene is TRBJ2-1, the V gene TRBV29-1; 7 bases match TRBD1. The V and J ends lost 0 bases and 7 bases, in that order; junction bases with no gene match: 9. The CDR3 contains 15 residues. Germline lookup yields CDR1 SQVTM and CDR2 ANQGSEA. The CDR3 reads CSVEDIGGGRNEQFF. The CDR3 DNA follows: TGCAGCGTTGAAGATATAGGGGGCGGTCGGAATGAGCAGTTCTTC.

The chain carries TRBV10-1 and TRBJ1-1, with D possibly being TRBD1 (5 bases). Germline values: CDR1 WNHNN, CDR2 SYGVQD (reference sequence). This CDR3 is 13 amino acids long. V was clipped by 3 bases and J by 7 bases, with 12 bases between them. This CDR3 is CASSERRDDEAFF. The DNA for the CDR3 is TGCGCCAGCAGTGAACGCAGGGACGATGAAGCTTTCTTT.

This chain connects TRBV7-9 to TRBJ2-1, with 7 bases matching TRBD2. The V gene end was trimmed by 2 bases and the J gene end by 3 bases; junction bases not matched to a gene: 7. The CDR3 runs 16 residues. Germline CDR1 SEHNR, CDR2 FQNEAQ (reference sequence). DNA for the CDR3: TGTGCCAGCAGCTTACAGATAACGGGGGGCTACAATGAGCAGTTCTTC. It is translated as CASSLQITGGYNEQFF.

The rearrangement joins TRBV6-1 to TRBJ2-5; 9 nucleotides match TRBD2. Germline CDR1 MNHNS, CDR2 SASEGT. The CDR3 loop spans 15 amino acids. V was clipped by 3 bases and J by 6 bases; unmatched bases: 8. CDR3 loop: CASSEDPGLAKTQYF. The CDR3 DNA reads TGTGCCAGCAGTGAGGACCCGGGACTAGCAAAGACCCAGTACTTC.

The J gene is TRBJ1-3, the V gene TRBV10-3; D might be TRBD1 (6 bases). V shed 4 bases and J shed 0 bases, with 10 bases lying between them. The germline CDR1 and CDR2 sequences are ENHRY and SYGVKD. This CDR3 has 15 amino acids. The CDR3 loop is CAISVRDTSGNTIYF. CDR3 DNA: TGTGCCATCAGTGTGAGGGACACCTCTGGAAACACCATATATTTT.

In DNA form, the CDR3 reads TGTGCCACCAGCAGAGATGAGCGGGGCCGCACAGATACGCAGTATTTT. Translated, it gives CATSRDERGRTDTQYF. The chain links TRBV15 to TRBJ2-3; 7 bases are a match to TRBD2. The CDR3 contains 16 residues. The germline gives CDR1 LNHNV, CDR2 YYDKDF (reference sequence). J was trimmed by 1 base and V by 0 bases; bases with no gene match: 4.

V usage is TRBV2 and J usage is TRBJ2-7; 8 nucleotides agree with TRBD1. The CDR3 is 15 amino acids. V shed 7 bases, J shed 1 base, and the junction held 9 bases outside the gene matches. In germline, CDR1 is SNHLY, CDR2 FYNNEI. In DNA form, the CDR3 reads TGTGCCAGCACCCGTGGACAGGGTTTATCCTACGAGCAGTACTTC. It is translated as CASTRGQGLSYEQYF.

The V and J genes are TRBV6-6 and TRBJ1-5; TRBD1 matches 8 bases. CDR1 and CDR2 (germline): MNHNY, SVGAGI (reference sequence). The J segment lost 2 bases and the V segment lost 6 bases, leaving 9 bases of the junction unmatched. The length of the CDR3 is 16 residues. CDR3 sequence reads: CASRYLGQEGNQPQHF. CDR3 nucleotide sequence: TGTGCCAGCAGGTACCTGGGACAGGAAGGCAATCAGCCCCAGCATTTT.

This chain uses TRBV6-1 with TRBJ2-7, with 8 bases fitting TRBD1. The CDR3 is 15 residues long. V lost 1 base and J lost 2; bases outside the gene matches: 4. The germline gives CDR1 MNHNS, CDR2 SASEGT. The CDR3 region is CASSEVGTGTYEQYF. The CDR3 DNA follows: TGTGCCAGCAGTGAAGTCGGGACAGGTACCTACGAGCAGTACTTC.

V is TRBV7-2 and J is TRBJ2-1, with 9 bases fitting TRBD1. The V gene end was trimmed by 5 bases and the J gene end by 6 bases; junction bases not matched to a gene: 8. This CDR3 contains 15 residues. Per germline, CDR1 SGHTA and CDR2 FQGNSA. The CDR3 protein is CASSLGTGYSNEQFF. The CDR3 DNA follows: TGTGCCAGCAGCCTAGGGACAGGGTACTCCAATGAGCAGTTCTTC.

The chain employs TRBV11-2 and TRBJ2-7; 11 nucleotides agree with TRBD1. Germline trimming cut 3 bases from V and 0 bases from J; bases unmatched to any gene: 7. The CDR3 runs to 17 residues. Germline assignment: CDR1 SGHAT and CDR2 FQNNGV. The CDR3 DNA reads as TGTGCCAGCAGCTTGGGGACAGGGGGGTCGAGCTCCTACGAGCAGTACTTC. It is translated as CASSLGTGGSSSYEQYF.

The chain has TRBV6-5 and TRBJ1-4; D may be TRBD1 (5 bases). Trimming took off 5 bases at V and 5 bases at J, with 12 bases between the two ends. The germline V gene has CDR1 MNHEY and CDR2 SVGAGI. CDR3 length: 14 residues. CDR3 region: CASSVRGVNEKLFF. CDR3 DNA: TGTGCCAGCAGTGTCCGGGGCGTAAATGAAAAACTGTTTTTT.

This rearrangement joins TRBV10-1 to TRBJ2-7, with D perhaps TRBD1 (5 bases). Looked up from germline, CDR1 is WNHNN and CDR2 is SYGVQD (reference sequence). V gave up 4 bases and J gave up 5 bases, with 12 bases separating them. The CDR3 is 13 residues long. In DNA, the CDR3 is TGCGCCAGCAGTGGGATCGACAGTGACGAGCAGTACTTC. Translated, it gives CASSGIDSDEQYF.

V usage is TRBV6-5 and J usage is TRBJ1-5; a weak D match, TRBD1 (6 bases). The V and J ends lost 5 bases and 7 bases respectively, with 12 bases between them. Germline V gene data show CDR1 as MNHEY and CDR2 as SVGAGI. The CDR3 has 13 amino acids. The chain's CDR3 is CASSPQGWQPQHF. The CDR3 nucleotides read TGTGCCAGCAGTCCACAGGGATGGCAGCCCCAGCATTTT.

J is TRBJ2-3 and V is TRBV19, with a weak D call TRBD1 (6 bases). Trimming stripped 7 bases from V and 4 bases from J, with 12 bases between. The CDR3 is 13 amino acids. Germline-derived CDR1 and CDR2 are LNHDA and SQIVND (reference sequence). CDR3 protein: CASNQGWADTQYF. DNA for the CDR3: TGTGCCAGTAACCAGGGGTGGGCAGATACGCAGTATTTT. The full variable domain, in which reference TRBV19 and TRBJ2-3 provide the parts outside the CDR3, is DGGITQSPKYLFRKEGQNVTLSCEQNLNHDAMYWYRQDPGQGLRLIYYSQIVNDFQKGDIAEGYSVSREKKESFPLTVTSAQKNPTAFYLCASNQGWADTQYFGPGTRLTVL.

The chain carries TRBV11-2 and TRBJ2-1, with TRBD2 as a possible D gene (6 bases). Deletions cut 1 base from V and 2 bases from J, with 12 bases between. The germline V gene encodes CDR1 SGHAT and CDR2 FQNNGV. This CDR3 spans 16 amino acids. The CDR3 reads CASSLGRGGTYNEQFF. Written as DNA, the CDR3 is TGTGCCAGCAGCTTAGGGCGGGGAGGAACCTACAATGAGCAGTTCTTC.

The chain has TRBV7-8 and TRBJ2-7; 7 nucleotides match TRBD1. The CDR3 sequence is 13 residues long. V was pared by 2 bases and J by 4 bases, with 2 bases of the junction left unmatched. Germline assignment: CDR1 SGHVS and CDR2 FQNEAQ. The CDR3 spells CASSLKGAYEQYF. CDR3 sequence (DNA): TGTGCCAGCAGCTTAAAGGGGGCGTACGAGCAGTACTTC.

The CDR3 spells CASGKDRGGNQPQHF. The CDR3 DNA is TGTGCCAGTGGAAAGGACAGGGGAGGCAATCAGCCCCAGCATTTT. V and J are TRBV19 and TRBJ1-5, with 9 bases identical to TRBD1. Germline assignment: CDR1 LNHDA and CDR2 SQIVND (reference sequence). This CDR3 contains 15 residues. V trimming: 8 bases; J trimming: 2 bases; junction bases outside the gene matches: 7.

The J gene is TRBJ1-1, the V gene TRBV5-4; D might be TRBD1 (6 bases). CDR1 is SGHNT, CDR2 YYREEE, per germline (reference sequence). The length of the CDR3 is 13 residues. V dropped 4 bases and J dropped 2 bases, with 9 bases sitting between them. The CDR3 loop is CASSRTVNTEAFF. The CDR3 region has the DNA TGTGCCAGCAGCAGGACAGTAAACACTGAAGCTTTCTTT.

The rearrangement uses TRBV28 and TRBJ2-7; TRBD2 is a possible D gene (7 bases). The CDR3 length is 16 residues. Germline assignment: CDR1 MDHEN and CDR2 SYDVKM. Trimming shortened V by 3 bases and J by 1 base, and 16 bases separated the two germline ends. The CDR3 DNA reads TGTGCCAGCAGTTTGGGGGGGGCAGGGAGATCCTACGAGCAGTACTTC. This encodes CASSLGGAGRSYEQYF.

The chain combines TRBV4-1 with TRBJ2-1; the D is unclear. From germline, CDR1 is MGHRA and CDR2 YSYEKL. Trimming shortened V by 4 bases and J by 4 bases, and 11 bases separated the two germline ends. This CDR3 has 14 residues. The CDR3 coding sequence is TGCGCCAGCAGCCCCTTAGGTACTTACAATGAGCAGTTCTTC. It yields the protein CASSPLGTYNEQFF.

The chain is built from TRBV19 and TRBJ2-1; 8 bases are shared with TRBD1. V shed 8 bases, J shed 4 bases, and the junction held 4 bases outside the gene matches. CDR3 length: 13 amino acids. CDR1 is LNHDA, CDR2 SQIVND, per germline (reference sequence). The CDR3 DNA reads as TGTGCCAGTCTACAGGGGGGTTACAATGAGCAGTTCTTC. Translated, it gives CASLQGGYNEQFF. The full variable domain, completed using reference TRBV19 and TRBJ2-1, is DGGITQSPKYLFRKEGQNVTLSCEQNLNHDAMYWYRQDPGQGLRLIYYSQIVNDFQKGDIAEGYSVSREKKESFPLTVTSAQKNPTAFYLCASLQGGYNEQFFGPGTRLTVL.

The rearrangement links TRBV5-6 to TRBJ1-2, with 9 bases matching TRBD1. V gave up 0 bases and J gave up 7 bases; unmatched junction bases: 10. Germline V lookup: CDR1 SGHDT, CDR2 YYEEEE. This CDR3 contains 16 residues. The CDR3 DNA sequence: TGTGCCAGCAGCTTGGCACCGGGACAGGGACACGGTGGCTACACCTTC. This encodes CASSLAPGQGHGGYTF.

This chain uses TRBV9 with TRBJ2-3, with 8 nucleotides matching TRBD1. This CDR3 is built from 18 residues. V lost 3 bases to trimming and J lost 0 bases; unmatched junction nucleotides: 12. From germline, CDR1 is SGDLS and CDR2 YYNGEE. CDR3 bases: TGTGCCAGCAGCGCCAATCTAATTACAGGGGGAAGCACAGATACGCAGTATTTT. It specifies CASSANLITGGSTDTQYF.

This chain connects TRBV5-4 to TRBJ2-2, with 9 positions matching TRBD2. This CDR3 contains 16 residues. The J segment lost 3 bases and the V segment lost 3 bases, leaving 6 bases of the junction unmatched. CDR1 is SGHNT and CDR2 is YYREEE in the germline V gene (reference sequence). CDR3 coding DNA: TGTGCCAGCAGCTCGGGACTAGCTTCCTACACCGGGGAGCTGTTTTTT. Protein: CASSSGLASYTGELFF.

V usage is TRBV6-6 and J usage is TRBJ2-4; 7 bases agree with TRBD1. CDR3 size: 16 residues. The V gene end was trimmed by 4 bases and the J gene end by 3 bases; junction bases not matched to a gene: 9. The germline V gene encodes CDR1 MNHNY and CDR2 SVGAGI (reference sequence). CDR3 DNA sequence: TGTGCCAGCAGTTTCCTTGAGGGGGCAGGCAAAAACATTCAGTACTTC. This translates into CASSFLEGAGKNIQYF.

In its sample, this clone was seen once. This chain uses TRBV28 with TRBJ2-7; maybe TRBD1 (5 bases). From germline, CDR1 is MDHEN and CDR2 SYDVKM. The CDR3 covers 15 residues. V dropped 4 bases and J dropped 7 bases, with 20 bases sitting between them. The CDR3 is CASSSPGQGAKEQYF. DNA for the CDR3: TGTGCCAGCAGTTCCCCAGGCCAGGGTGCTAAAGAGCAGTACTTC.

V and J are TRBV5-4 and TRBJ1-6; 7 bases line up with TRBD1. The CDR3 sequence is 15 residues long. V dropped 4 bases and J dropped 7; count of bases not matched to a gene: 8. Looked up from germline, CDR1 is SGHNT and CDR2 is YYREEE (reference sequence). The CDR3, as DNA: TGTGCCAGCAGCGCCCGGGGACAGCCCAATTCACCCCTCCACTTT. It translates to CASSARGQPNSPLHF.

This clone was counted a single time. V gene TRBV15 combines with J gene TRBJ2-7; weak D call: TRBD1 (5 bases). The CDR3 loop spans 13 amino acids. The V and J ends lost 5 bases and 6 bases respectively, with 14 bases between them. The germline V gene has CDR1 LNHNV and CDR2 YYDKDF (reference sequence). The CDR3 bases are TGTGCCACCAGCGGGCAGGGTTTCGGCGAGCAGTACTTC. Translating gives CATSGQGFGEQYF.